This TCR beta chain was captured in a study of cytomegalovirus exposure and HLA in healthy donors. Primers: 60 Vbeta forward and 13 Jbeta reverse. Clones were sequenced by immunoSEQ multiplex PCR, and TCRdb holds only the in-frame ones, with some missing. Here the sample spans more than 95,000 clones, around 82% being singletons. The clonotype comes from a female donor in good health and CMV-seronegative. Source material: PBMCs.

CDR3 in amino acids: CASSVGSGNEQYF. In DNA, the CDR3 is TGTGCCAGCAGCGTAGGATCAGGGAACGAGCAGTACTTC. V usage is TRBV9 and J usage is TRBJ2-7; a weak D match, TRBD1 (5 bases). CDR1 is SGDLS and CDR2 is YYNGEE in the germline V gene. The CDR3 runs to 13 residues. V lost 0 bases, J lost 5 bases, and 9 bases lay in between.